What follows are 31 T cell receptor beta chains derived from one specimen sequenced in a study of tissue T cells after allogeneic stem cell transplantation. The time point denotes: mouse harvest day 7 after allogeneic transplant. Tail vein injection delivered 10^7 T-cell-depleted bone marrow cells and 10^6 splenic CD5+ T cells. Clones were sequenced by immunoSEQ multiplex PCR, and TCRdb holds only the in-frame ones, with some missing. In the table there are more than 3,500 clones, 55% to 60% of which are singletons. The sample taken for sequencing was spleen. These receptors were taken from a female BALB/c mouse given C57BL/6 T cells with graft-versus-host disease after an allogeneic hematopoietic cell transplant.

This clone was recorded once. Each gene name is a mouse one. The read finishes 1 residue shy of the CDR3 end, and the germline J gene is used to complete it. The chain links TRBV21 to TRBJ1-3, with 7 bases that match TRBD1. TRBV21 is labeled an ORF, and its function is uncertain. CDR3 size: 14 residues. Trimming cost V 4 bases and J 2 bases; bases outside gene matches: 2. The CDR3 reads CASSPTGTGNTLYF. CDR3 bases read: TGTGCTAGCAGTCCGACAGGGACTGGAAATACGCTCTAT.

About this clone itself: Mouse gene names and germline throughout. The CDR3 extends 1 residue past the end of the read, so its final part is completed from the germline J gene. The chain employs TRBV1 and TRBJ2-5; D uncertain. The germline CDR1 and CDR2 sequences are NSQYPW and LRSPGD (reference sequence). CDR3 length equals 14 residues. The V end lost 1 base, the J end lost 0 bases, and 5 bases lay between the germline ends. The part of the CDR3 DNA that was read is TGCACCTGCAGTGCAGTGCGCAACCAAGACACCCAGTAC. As protein: CTCSAVRNQDTQY. The CDR3, in full, reads CTCSAVRNQDTQYF.

On this clone itself: Gene and germline names: mouse. The read gets to within 1 residue of the CDR3 end, and the germline J gene fills in the rest. This chain uses TRBV26 with TRBJ1-3; no clear D gene. This CDR3 is built from 14 residues. Trimming removed 4 bases from V and 0 bases from J, with 7 bases in between. Germline V gene sequence: CDR1 KGHPV, CDR2 FQNQEV (reference sequence). The DNA read from the CDR3 is TGTGCCAGCAGTCCCTCAAATTCTGGAAATACGCTCTAT. It codes for CASSPSNSGNTLY. The whole CDR3 protein reads CASSPSNSGNTLYF.

As regards this clone: Gene names refer to mouse genes. The sequenced CDR3 bases are TGTGCCAGCACTCCACAGTATAACAACCAGGCTCCGCTT. It is translated as CASTPQYNNQAPL. The complete CDR3 protein is CASTPQYNNQAPLF. The rearrangement joins TRBV26 to TRBJ1-5; D remains ambiguous. The CDR3 end is not reached by the read, which stops 1 residue before it; the germline J gene fills it in. V was trimmed by 7 bases and J by 0 bases, leaving 10 bases between them. Germline V gene data show CDR1 as KGHPV and CDR2 as FQNQEV (reference sequence). The CDR3 is made up of 14 amino acids.

In regard to this clone: Gene and germline names: mouse. The read ends 1 residue early relative to the CDR3; the germline J gene fills the gap. This chain joins TRBV26 and TRBJ2-5; possibly TRBD1 for D (6 bases). Trimming pared 3 bases from V and 7 bases from J, leaving 8 bases between. Germline V gene sequence: CDR1 KGHPV, CDR2 FQNQEV (reference sequence). This CDR3 comprises 12 residues. The covered CDR3 bases are TGTGCCAGCAGTCTCCAGGGGAACACCCAGTAC. Its protein product is CASSLQGNTQY. In full, the CDR3 is CASSLQGNTQYF. Combining the CDR3 with reference TRBV26 and TRBJ2-5 gives the whole variable domain NSKVIQTPRYLVKGQGQKAKMRCIPEKGHPVVFWYQQNKNNEFKFLINFQNQEVLQQIDMTEKRFSAECPSNSPCSLEIQSSEAGDSALYLCASSLQGNTQYFGPGTRLLVL.

To note about this clone: The gene names given are mouse names. The read halts 1 residue ahead of the CDR3 end, with the missing end drawn from the germline J gene. V usage is TRBV23 and J usage is TRBJ1-1; TRBD1 is the table's D call, not checked against the DNA. There are 11 residues in the CDR3. The germline CDR1 and CDR2 sequences are KGHTA and FQNQQP. CDR3 loop: CSSSADREVFF. CDR3 DNA, as far as it was read: TGCTCCAGCAGTGCAGACAGAGAAGTCTTC.

Note on this clone: Genes here carry mouse names. The read gets to within 1 residue of the CDR3 end, and the germline J gene fills in the rest. The V and J genes are TRBV14 and TRBJ1-1; D is perhaps TRBD1 (5 bases). The CDR3 is 12 amino acids. Germline loops: CDR1 SGHDT, CDR2 FRDEAV. V was clipped by 2 bases and J by 4 bases, with 6 bases between them. The sequenced part of the CDR3 DNA is TGTGCCAGCAGTTTGGGGGTCACAGAAGTCTTC. Translating gives CASSLGVTEVF. The whole CDR3 sequence is CASSLGVTEVFF.

Comments on this clone: Mouse gene names apply. The sequenced fragment ends 1 residue before the CDR3 boundary, so the rest is inferred from the germline J gene. Other DNA sequences in this sample translate to the same CDR3. The chain combines TRBV26 with TRBJ2-2, with 7 bases that match TRBD1. The CDR3 is 15 amino acids. Germline CDR1 and CDR2: KGHPV and FQNQEV (reference sequence). The ends lost 3 bases at V and 0 bases at J; junction bases unmatched: 1. The CDR3 loop reads CASSLQGANTGQLYF. The sequenced CDR3 bases are TGTGCCAGCAGTCTCCAGGGGGCAAACACCGGGCAGCTCTAC.

As for this clone: The gene names given are mouse names. The observed sequence ends 1 residue before the CDR3 terminus, with the missing tail filled in from the germline J gene. The chain couples TRBV29 to TRBJ2-7, with 12 bases identical to TRBD1. Unmatched junction bases numbered 2, after V lost 4 bases and J lost 7 bases. The CDR3 contains 13 residues. Germline V gene sequence: CDR1 MSHET, CDR2 SYDVDS. The chain's CDR3 is CASSSGTGGEQYF. Partial CDR3 DNA: TGTGCTAGCAGTTCTGGGACAGGGGGCGAACAGTAC.

With regard to this clone: The gene names given are mouse names. The read terminates 1 residue before the CDR3 end, so the remaining end is supplied by the germline J gene. The V gene is TRBV26, the J gene TRBJ2-2; TRBD1 aligns across 7 bases. Germline V lookup: CDR1 KGHPV, CDR2 FQNQEV (reference sequence). The CDR3 is made up of 15 amino acids. J gave up 4 bases and V 4 bases, and 6 bases lay outside the gene matches. The CDR3 bases that were read are TGTGCCAGCAGTCAACAGGGGAGGGCCACCGGGCAGCTCTAC. Amino acid sequence: CASSQQGRATGQLY. The CDR3 as a whole reads CASSQQGRATGQLYF. The full variable domain, in which reference TRBV26 and TRBJ2-2 provide the parts outside the CDR3, is NSKVIQTPRYLVKGQGQKAKMRCIPEKGHPVVFWYQQNKNNEFKFLINFQNQEVLQQIDMTEKRFSAECPSNSPCSLEIQSSEAGDSALYLCASSQQGRATGQLYFGEGSKLTVL.

Notes on this clone: Gene labels here are mouse ones. The read halts 1 residue ahead of the CDR3 end, with the missing end drawn from the germline J gene. The chain carries TRBV13-3 and TRBJ1-5; D unclear. Trimming cost V 2 bases and J 1 base, with 1 base left between them. CDR1 NNHDY and CDR2 SYVADS come from the germline V gene. The CDR3 covers 12 residues. The CDR3 here is CASSENNQAPLF. Incomplete CDR3 DNA: TGTGCCAGCAGTGAGAACAACCAGGCTCCGCTT.

On this clone: Mouse gene names and germline throughout. The read terminates 1 residue ahead of where the CDR3 ends, so the germline J gene completes it. The V gene is TRBV15, the J gene TRBJ2-7; no definite D call. Trimming took 2 bases from V and 6 from J, leaving 2 bases between them. The CDR3 sequence is 10 residues long. Germline CDR1 SGHND, CDR2 FRSKSL. The CDR3 bases that were read are TGTGCCAGCAGTTTACTTGAACAGTAC. Residues: CASSLLEQY. In full, the CDR3 reads CASSLLEQYF.

On this clone itself: Gene names and germline match the mouse. The DNA ends 1 residue before the CDR3 does, and the rest of the CDR3 is filled in from the germline J gene. This chain connects TRBV15 to TRBJ2-2, with TRBD2 identical over 9 bases. The CDR3 covers 14 residues. The trim removed 3 bases at V and 6 bases at J, leaving 2 bases unmatched. Germline V gene lookup returns CDR1 SGHND and CDR2 FRSKSL. Incomplete CDR3 DNA: TGTGCCAGCAGTTTCTGGGGGGGGGCCGGGCAGCTCTAC. Residues: CASSFWGGAGQLY. The whole CDR3 sequence is CASSFWGGAGQLYF.

This clone was seen a few times. Germline and genes here are mouse. The read terminates 1 residue before the CDR3 end, so the remaining end is supplied by the germline J gene. The gene calls are TRBV26 and TRBJ1-5, with TRBD1 matching 9 bases. The CDR3 loop spans 15 amino acids. V was clipped by 4 bases and J by 3 bases; unmatched bases: 4. Germline CDR1 reads KGHPV; CDR2 reads FQNQEV (reference sequence). The DNA read from the CDR3 is TGTGCCAGCAGTCCCGGGACAGGGTCCAACCAGGCTCCGCTT. The encoded protein is CASSPGTGSNQAPL. The full CDR3 protein reads CASSPGTGSNQAPLF. Full variable domain (missing parts from reference TRBV26 and TRBJ1-5): NSKVIQTPRYLVKGQGQKAKMRCIPEKGHPVVFWYQQNKNNEFKFLINFQNQEVLQQIDMTEKRFSAECPSNSPCSLEIQSSEAGDSALYLCASSPGTGSNQAPLFGEGTRLSVL.

Concerning this clone itself: The genes are named according to mouse. Sequencing ends 1 residue short of the CDR3 end; the germline J gene provides the rest. This chain connects TRBV5 to TRBJ2-3; 10 bases fit TRBD1. Germline CDR1 is LGHNA and CDR2 is YNLKQL (reference sequence). The CDR3 has 15 residues. V trimming: 2 bases; J trimming: 3 bases; junction bases outside the gene matches: 2. The DNA read from the CDR3 is TGTGCCAGCAGCCAATGGGACAGGGGCGCAGAAACGCTGTAT. Its protein is CASSQWDRGAETLY. The full CDR3 is CASSQWDRGAETLYF.

This clone has only one observation. Gene names denote mouse genes. The read gets to within 1 residue of the CDR3 end, and the germline J gene fills in the rest. This sequence joins TRBV13-2 and TRBJ2-1; 9 bases are shared with TRBD1. The CDR3 length is 14 residues. Germline V gene data show CDR1 as NNHNN and CDR2 as SYGAGS (reference sequence). Germline trimming cut 2 bases from V and 4 bases from J; bases unmatched to any gene: 1. The CDR3 sequence is CASGETGGYAEQFF. The CDR3 DNA, read in part, is TGTGCCAGCGGTGAGACAGGGGGATATGCTGAGCAGTTC.

There are a few counts of this clone. Gene labels here are mouse ones. The sequenced fragment ends 1 residue before the CDR3 boundary, so the rest is inferred from the germline J gene. This chain uses TRBV15 with TRBJ2-1; 7 nucleotides match TRBD2. The junction had 1 base not matched to a gene; V was cut back by 1 base and J by 1 base. CDR3 size: 15 residues. Germline values: CDR1 SGHND, CDR2 FRSKSL. Incomplete CDR3 DNA: TGTGCCAGCAGTTTAGATGGGGGGAACTATGCTGAGCAGTTC. This gives the protein CASSLDGGNYAEQF. The full-length CDR3 reads as CASSLDGGNYAEQFF.

Remarks on this clone: Genes here carry mouse names. With the read ending 1 residue before the CDR3 end, the germline J gene is used to fill in that end. This chain joins TRBV23 and TRBJ1-5. This CDR3 is 11 amino acids long. Germline assignment: CDR1 KGHTA and CDR2 FQNQQP. The part of the CDR3 DNA that was read is TGCTCCAGCAGTCAATCGAGGGCTCCGCTT. Translation: CSSSQSRAPL. The full CDR3 protein is CSSSQSRAPLF.

This clone was recorded a few times. Mouse names are used for the genes. The read falls 1 residue short of the CDR3 end, and the missing part is taken from the germline J gene. The chain joins TRBV24 to TRBJ2-4; a possible D gene is TRBD1 (6 bases). The V end was cut by 3 bases, the J end by 4 bases, with 11 bases between. The CDR3 runs to 14 residues. Germline-derived CDR1 and CDR2 are KGHTA and FRNEEI. The CDR3 here is CASSLPGHKNTLYF. The part of the CDR3 DNA that was read is TGTGCCAGCAGTCTTCCGGGACACAAAAACACCTTGTAC.

A note on this clone: All gene names here are mouse names. The read ends 1 residue shy of where the CDR3 ends; the end is completed using the germline J gene. The chain recombines TRBV13-1 with TRBJ2-5; perhaps TRBD1 as D (6 bases). The CDR3 is 13 amino acids. The ends were cut back, 0 bases at V and 6 bases at J, with 8 bases in the middle. Germline V gene lookup returns CDR1 NSHNY and CDR2 SYGAGN. The CDR3 spells CASSDDRVDTQYF. The CDR3 DNA, read in part, is TGTGCCAGCAGTGATGACAGGGTTGACACCCAGTAC.

On this clone itself: Mouse gene names and germline throughout. The sequenced fragment ends 1 residue before the CDR3 boundary, so the rest is inferred from the germline J gene. The chain recombines TRBV16 with TRBJ2-7; D gene uncertain. The germline gives CDR1 SGHSA, CDR2 FRNQAP. The CDR3 contains 10 residues. Deletions cut 3 bases from V and 4 bases from J, with 1 base between. CDR3 DNA (partial): TGTGCAAGCAGCTTTTATGAACAGTAC. Amino acids: CASSFYEQY. The CDR3, in full, reads CASSFYEQYF.

Concerning this clone itself: The gene symbols are mouse symbols. The read gets to within 1 residue of the CDR3 end, and the germline J gene fills in the rest. The chain couples TRBV26 to TRBJ1-1, with TRBD1 as a possible D gene (5 bases). The length of the CDR3 is 14 residues. The germline CDR1 and CDR2 sequences are KGHPV and FQNQEV (reference sequence). V was shortened by 1 base and J by 0 bases, with 6 bases between the two germline ends. The chain's CDR3 is CASSLLTANTEVFF. The covered CDR3 bases are TGTGCCAGCAGTCTGTTGACAGCAAACACAGAAGTCTTC.

Turning to this clone: The gene symbols are mouse symbols. Read coverage stops 1 residue before the CDR3 terminus; the germline J gene supplies the remainder. The chain carries TRBV4 and TRBJ1-6, with D possibly TRBD1 on 6 matching bases. TRBJ1-6 is an ORF, and what it does is uncertain. In germline, CDR1 is LGHDT, CDR2 YNNKQL (reference sequence). CDR3 length: 14 amino acids. V lost 4 bases to trimming and J lost 8 bases, with 12 bases between them. The chain's CDR3 is CASSFGGRDSPLYF. CDR3 DNA, as far as it was read: TGTGCCAGCAGCTTCGGGGGGCGCGATTCGCCCCTCTAC.

This clone turned up a few times. Gene names denote mouse genes. Coverage ceases 1 residue before the CDR3 finishes, and the germline J gene fills in the end. The chain combines TRBV31 with TRBJ2-2; 9 bases match TRBD2. The V gene's germline CDR1 is GKSSPN and CDR2 SITVG. The CDR3 has 16 amino acids. Trimming took 0 bases from V and 2 from J; bases not matched to a gene: 4. The CDR3 region is CAWSLRTGGNTGQLYF. The sequenced CDR3 bases are TGTGCCTGGAGTCTAAGAACTGGGGGGAACACCGGGCAGCTCTAC.

This clone is large. Mouse gene names and germline throughout. This CDR3 reads CTCSAQGAQNTLYF. The CDR3 DNA, read in part, is TGCACCTGCAGTGCACAGGGGGCTCAAAACACCTTGTAC. The chain links TRBV1 to TRBJ2-4; 8 positions agree with TRBD1. The observed sequence ends 1 residue before the CDR3 terminus, with the missing tail filled in from the germline J gene. V was pared by 2 bases and J by 2 bases, with 0 bases of the junction left unmatched. The germline V gene has CDR1 NSQYPW and CDR2 LRSPGD (reference sequence). This CDR3 has 14 amino acids.

About this clone: These gene names are mouse names. The CDR3 goes on 1 residue after the read ends, and that part is filled in from the germline J gene. The chain combines TRBV5 with TRBJ2-3; no reliable D call. This CDR3 spans 13 amino acids. Germline assignment: CDR1 LGHNA and CDR2 YNLKQL (reference sequence). V dropped 1 base and J dropped 4 bases, with 6 bases sitting between them. The CDR3 bases that were read are TGTGCCAGCAGCCAAGGGGGATCAGAAACGCTGTAT. It encodes CASSQGGSETLY. The whole CDR3 protein is CASSQGGSETLYF.

Concerning this clone itself: Germline and genes: mouse. The read stops 1 residue short of the end of the CDR3; the missing end is completed from the germline J gene. J is TRBJ2-7 and V is TRBV26, with TRBD2 matching over 7 bases. The CDR3 covers 14 residues. Trimming at V came to 3 bases and at J to 0 bases, leaving 2 bases not matched to a gene. CDR1 and CDR2 from the germline V gene are KGHPV and FQNQEV (reference sequence). CDR3 DNA, as far as it was read: TGTGCCAGCAGTCTTATGGGGGGCTCCTATGAACAGTAC. Encoded protein: CASSLMGGSYEQY. The whole CDR3 reads CASSLMGGSYEQYF.

This clone has more than one count but fewer than ten. Mouse gene names and germline throughout. Sequencing ends 1 residue short of the CDR3 end; the germline J gene provides the rest. The chain is built from TRBV1 and TRBJ1-4; D might be TRBD1 (5 bases). Germline CDR1 NSQYPW, CDR2 LRSPGD (reference sequence). The CDR3 length is 14 residues. The ends were cut back, 4 bases at V and 6 bases at J, with 12 bases in the middle. The CDR3 region is CTCSDPGTHERLFF. The sequenced CDR3 bases are TGCACCTGCAGTGACCCCGGGACCCACGAAAGATTATTT.

On this clone: Gene names are mouse gene names. The read terminates 1 residue ahead of where the CDR3 ends, so the germline J gene completes it. The chain employs TRBV13-2 and TRBJ1-6; a weak D match, TRBD1 (6 bases). TRBJ1-6 counts as an open reading frame of uncertain function. The V and J ends lost 5 bases and 5 bases respectively, with 11 bases between them. The CDR3 covers 14 residues. Looked up from germline, CDR1 is NNHNN and CDR2 is SYGAGS (reference sequence). Here the CDR3 reads CASGPGTNNSPLYF. CDR3 bases read: TGTGCCAGCGGCCCCGGGACAAATAATTCGCCCCTCTAC.

Comment on this clone: The gene names here belong to mouse. The read ends 1 residue before the CDR3 terminus; that terminus is restored from the germline J gene. This chain uses TRBV14 with TRBJ1-1; 9 bases fit TRBD1. The V and J ends lost 4 bases and 5 bases, in that order; junction bases with no gene match: 3. This CDR3 is built from 13 residues. Per the germline V gene, CDR1 is SGHDT and CDR2 is FRDEAV. Here the CDR3 reads CASSRDRDTEVFF. Partial CDR3 DNA: TGTGCCAGCAGTCGGGACAGGGATACAGAAGTCTTC.

This clone was counted only a few times. These gene names are mouse names. The read ends 1 residue early relative to the CDR3; the germline J gene fills the gap. This chain uses TRBV31 with TRBJ1-4; D is ambiguous. Trimming cost V 0 bases and J 4 bases, with 6 bases left between them. This CDR3 is 13 amino acids long. Germline assignment: CDR1 GKSSPN and CDR2 SITVG. CDR3 DNA, as far as it was read: TGTGCCTGGAGTCTTCTCATCAACGAAAGATTATTT. Amino acids: CAWSLLINERLF. The whole CDR3 is CAWSLLINERLFF.